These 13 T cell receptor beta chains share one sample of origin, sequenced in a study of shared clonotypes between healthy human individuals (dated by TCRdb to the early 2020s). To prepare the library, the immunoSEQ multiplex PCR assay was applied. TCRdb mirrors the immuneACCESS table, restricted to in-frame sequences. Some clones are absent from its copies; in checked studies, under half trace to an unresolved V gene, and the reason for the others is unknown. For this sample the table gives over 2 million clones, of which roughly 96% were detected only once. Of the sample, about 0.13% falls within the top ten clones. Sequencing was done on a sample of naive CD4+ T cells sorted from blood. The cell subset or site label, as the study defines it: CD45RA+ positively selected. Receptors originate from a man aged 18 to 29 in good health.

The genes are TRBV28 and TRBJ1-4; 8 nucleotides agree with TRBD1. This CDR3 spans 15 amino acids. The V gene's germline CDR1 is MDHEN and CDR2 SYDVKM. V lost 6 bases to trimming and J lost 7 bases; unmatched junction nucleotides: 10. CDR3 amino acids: CASSLRQGFGEKLFF. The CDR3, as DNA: TGTGCCAGCAGCCTTCGACAGGGGTTCGGTGAAAAACTGTTTTTT.

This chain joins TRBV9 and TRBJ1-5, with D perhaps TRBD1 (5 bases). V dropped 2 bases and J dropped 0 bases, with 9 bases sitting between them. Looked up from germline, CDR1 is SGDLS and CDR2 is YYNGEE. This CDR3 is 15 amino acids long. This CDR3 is CASSVEGFSNQPQHF. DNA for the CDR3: TGTGCCAGCAGCGTCGAGGGGTTTAGCAATCAGCCCCAGCATTTT.

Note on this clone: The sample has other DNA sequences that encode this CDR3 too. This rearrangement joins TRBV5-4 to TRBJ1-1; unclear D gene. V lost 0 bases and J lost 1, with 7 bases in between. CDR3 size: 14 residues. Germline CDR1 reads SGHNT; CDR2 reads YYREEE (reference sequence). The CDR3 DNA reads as TGTGCCAGCAGCTTGGAAGCACGGAACACTGAAGCTTTCTTT. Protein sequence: CASSLEARNTEAFF. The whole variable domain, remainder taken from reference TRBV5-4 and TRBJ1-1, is ETGVTQSPTHLIKTRGQQVTLRCSSQSGHNTVSWYQQALGQGPQFIFQYYREEENGRGNFPPRFSGLQFPNYSSELNVNALELDDSALYLCASSLEARNTEAFFGQGTRLTVV.

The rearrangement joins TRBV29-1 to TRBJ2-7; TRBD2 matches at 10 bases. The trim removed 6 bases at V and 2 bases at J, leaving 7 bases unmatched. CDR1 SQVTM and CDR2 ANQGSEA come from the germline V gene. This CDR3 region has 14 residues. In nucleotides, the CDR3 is TGCAGCGTGAGAAGCGGGAGGGGAACCTACGAGCAGTACTTC. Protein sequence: CSVRSGRGTYEQYF.

As DNA, the CDR3 is TGTGCCAGCTCGCTACGTAGCACAGATACGCAGTATTTT. Its translation: CASSLRSTDTQYF. V is TRBV18 and J is TRBJ2-3, with no clear D. V was cut by 6 bases and J by 0 bases, with 7 bases left in between. This CDR3 has 13 residues. CDR1 and CDR2 (germline): KGHSH, LQKENI.

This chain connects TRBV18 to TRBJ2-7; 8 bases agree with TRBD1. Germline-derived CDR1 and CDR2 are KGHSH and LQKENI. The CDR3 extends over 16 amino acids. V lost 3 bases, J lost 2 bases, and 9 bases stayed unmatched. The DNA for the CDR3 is TGTGCCAGCTCACCGAGCCAGGACAGGGCCACCTACGAGCAGTACTTC. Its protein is CASSPSQDRATYEQYF.

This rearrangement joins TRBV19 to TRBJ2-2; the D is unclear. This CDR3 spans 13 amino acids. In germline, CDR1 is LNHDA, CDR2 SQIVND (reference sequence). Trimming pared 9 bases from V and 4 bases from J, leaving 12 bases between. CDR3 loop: CASSQSGTGELFF. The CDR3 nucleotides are TGTGCCAGCTCTCAGTCCGGCACCGGGGAGCTGTTTTTT.

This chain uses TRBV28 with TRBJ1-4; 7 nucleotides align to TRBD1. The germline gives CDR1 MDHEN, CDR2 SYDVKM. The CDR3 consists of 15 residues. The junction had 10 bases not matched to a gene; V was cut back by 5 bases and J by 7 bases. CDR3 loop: CASSTSGGVSEKLFF. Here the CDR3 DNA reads TGTGCCAGCAGTACGTCAGGGGGAGTAAGTGAAAAACTGTTTTTT.

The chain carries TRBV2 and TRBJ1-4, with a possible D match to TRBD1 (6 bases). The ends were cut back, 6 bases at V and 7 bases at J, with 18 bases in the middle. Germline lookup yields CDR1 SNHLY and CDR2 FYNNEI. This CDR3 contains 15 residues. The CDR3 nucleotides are TGTGCCAGCAGGGTGACGGACAGTGATTTTGAAAAACTGTTTTTT. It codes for CASRVTDSDFEKLFF.

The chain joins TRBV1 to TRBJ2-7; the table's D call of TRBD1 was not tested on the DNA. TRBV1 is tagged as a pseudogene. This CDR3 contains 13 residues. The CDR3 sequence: CTSDEDRPSEQYF. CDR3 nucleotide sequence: TGCACCAGCGATGAGGACAGGCCCTCCGAGCAGTACTTC.

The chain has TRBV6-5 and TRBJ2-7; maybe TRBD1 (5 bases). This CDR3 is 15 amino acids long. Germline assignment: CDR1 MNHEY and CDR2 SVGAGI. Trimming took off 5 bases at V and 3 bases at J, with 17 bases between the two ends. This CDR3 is CASSRGSEPIYEQYF. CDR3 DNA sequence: TGTGCCAGCAGTAGGGGAAGCGAACCAATCTACGAGCAGTACTTC.

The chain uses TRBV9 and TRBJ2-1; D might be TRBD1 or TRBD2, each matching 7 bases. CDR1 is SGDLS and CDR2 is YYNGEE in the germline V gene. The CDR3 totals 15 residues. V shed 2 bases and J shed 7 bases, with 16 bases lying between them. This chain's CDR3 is CASSVSRGGPNEQFF. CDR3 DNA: TGTGCCAGCAGCGTCTCCAGGGGGGGCCCGAATGAGCAGTTCTTC. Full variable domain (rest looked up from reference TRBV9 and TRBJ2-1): DSGVTQTPKHLITATGQRVTLRCSPRSGDLSVYWYQQSLDQGLQFLIQYYNGEERAKGNILERFSAQQFPDLHSELNLSSLELGDSALYFCASSVSRGGPNEQFFGPGTRLTVL.

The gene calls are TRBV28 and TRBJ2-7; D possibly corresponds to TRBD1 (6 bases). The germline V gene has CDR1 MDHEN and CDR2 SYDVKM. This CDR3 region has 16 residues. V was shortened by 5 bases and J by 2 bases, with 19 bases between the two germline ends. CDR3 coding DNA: TGTGCCAGCAGTCCCTCCCGGACAGCCGCCCCCTACGAGCAGTACTTC. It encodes CASSPSRTAAPYEQYF.